The clone carrying this TCR beta chain was observed at least ten times. Its antigen is currently unknown. The sample comes from a study of Graves' ophthalmopathy and Graves' hyperthyroidism. Findings of the study overall: Blood contained most expanded thyroid clonotypes exceeding 0.001 frequency.

Transcripts of RNA were the source for amplifying TCR beta CDR3 regions. An opening RT-PCR round employed HTBI primers and preceded a second-round multiplex PCR. TCRdb ran MiXCR on the multiplex PCR reads and lists one entry per CDR3 protein. The table shows approximately 460,000 distinct CDR3 sequences, with around 15% occurring only once. The diagnostic workup employed clinical symptoms, serum thyroxine, TRAb, thyroid ultrasound and orbital computed tomography. Germline CDR1 reads MNHEY; CDR2 reads SVGAGI. The CDR3 contains 14 residues. With V trimmed by 2 bases and J by 6 bases, 5 bases remained unmatched.

The sequenced sample was blood. This chain connects TRBV6-5 to TRBJ1-2; TRBD1 aligns across 8 bases. The sequence derives from a woman aged 25-40 years with Graves' ophthalmopathy. CDR3 nucleotides: TGTGCCAGCAGTTACGGTTCAGGGGGCAATGGCTACACCTTC. The encoded protein is CASSYGSGGNGYTF.